Described below is a single TCR beta chain sequence and its context. The CDR3 length is 16 residues. Germline loops: CDR1 LGHNT, CDR2 FRNRAP. V was trimmed by 3 bases and J by 4 bases, leaving 13 bases between them. The sample comes from a study of cytomegalovirus exposure and HLA in healthy donors. Amplification used 60 Vbeta primers and 13 Jbeta primers. TCRdb's table, derived via immunoSEQ multiplex PCR, lists solely in-frame clones and lacks some. The sample consists of 77,000 or so clones, roughly 80% of them appearing once. What was sequenced was PBMCs. The V call is TRBV12-5, the J call TRBJ2-6; D might be TRBD1 (6 bases). The TCR was taken from a middle-aged woman in good health and CMV-seronegative. DNA of the CDR3: TGTGCTAGTGGTTTAACAGGGCCTGACGGGGCCAACGTCCTGACTTTC. This gives the protein CASGLTGPDGANVLTF.